Included here is one TCR beta chain sequence, with context. Its specificity is not known. The V end lost 3 bases, the J end lost 2 bases, and 10 bases lay between the germline ends. Germline V gene data show CDR1 as LNHDA and CDR2 as SQIVND (reference sequence). This CDR3 spans 14 amino acids. This entry comes from a study of cytomegalovirus exposure and HLA in healthy donors. Findings and caveats of the study: In a later analysis, TCR beta V- and J-gene trimming was associated with a missense DCLRE1C variant.

Primers for the PCR totalled 60 Vbeta and 13 Jbeta. Sequenced by immunoSEQ multiplex PCR; TCRdb stores in-frame clones only, minus some. Of some 110,000 clones in the sample, 70% to 85% are singletons; the top ten hold more than 9%. Donors likely had unrecorded immune exposures despite being nominally healthy when sampled. Sequencing was carried out using PBMCs. The source is a woman aged 45-59 years in good health and CMV-seropositive. The chain joins TRBV19 to TRBJ1-2; TRBD1 might be the D (6 bases). CDR3 in amino acids: CASSIAGANYGYTF. CDR3 in DNA: TGTGCCAGTAGTATTGCGGGGGCCAACTATGGCTACACCTTC. The whole variable domain, remainder taken from reference TRBV19 and TRBJ1-2, is DGGITQSPKYLFRKEGQNVTLSCEQNLNHDAMYWYRQDPGQGLRLIYYSQIVNDFQKGDIAEGYSVSREKKESFPLTVTSAQKNPTAFYLCASSIAGANYGYTFGSGTRLTVV.